What follows are 20 T cell receptor beta chains derived from one specimen sequenced in a study of T cell changes during pregnancy in multiple sclerosis. Method: immunoSEQ multiplex PCR; TCRdb's copy keeps in-frame clones and lacks some. The sample shows 50,000 or so clones, approximately 90% of them seen only once. The sample in question was CD8+ T cells from peripheral blood mononuclear cells, obtained after pregnancy. Every receptor here comes from a female donor with multiple sclerosis, enrolled in a pregnancy study.

The V gene is TRBV27, the J gene TRBJ1-4; 8 nucleotides agree with TRBD1. Germline CDR1 and CDR2: MNHEY and SMNVEV (reference sequence). The junction had 3 bases not matched to a gene; V was cut back by 6 bases and J by 6 bases. CDR3 length equals 13 residues. In DNA, the CDR3 is TGTGCCAGCAGGCTACAGGGGGATGAAAAACTGTTTTTT. Translation: CASRLQGDEKLFF.

The V call is TRBV6-4, the J call TRBJ1-5; TRBD1 matches at 8 bases. V was pared by 3 bases and J by 4 bases, with 5 bases of the junction left unmatched. This CDR3 is 15 amino acids long. Germline lookup yields CDR1 MRHNA and CDR2 SNTAGT. CDR3 sequence (DNA): TGTGCCAGCAGTGAAACAGGGGGGGAAAATCAGCCCCAGCATTTT. Residues: CASSETGGENQPQHF.

Points on this clone: Relative to the germline gene, one junction end is altered; a read error may explain this. This chain connects TRBV2 to TRBJ2-7, with a weak D call TRBD2 (5 bases). Germline V lookup: CDR1 SNHLY, CDR2 FYNNEI. This CDR3 is built from 16 residues. CDR3 residues: CASSEALSMNTGTPDF. The CDR3 bases are TGTGCCAGCAGTGAAGCGCTTTCGATGAACACGGGAACGCCGGACTTC.

The chain employs TRBV5-1 and TRBJ2-1, with TRBD2 identical over 9 bases. The CDR3 spans 17 residues. With V trimmed by 3 bases and J by 1 base, 8 bases remained unmatched. Germline values: CDR1 SGHRS, CDR2 YFSETQ. The CDR3 DNA sequence: TGCGCCAGCAGCTGGGAAAGCGGGGGGTGGTCCTACAATGAGCAGTTCTTC. Encoded protein: CASSWESGGWSYNEQFF. The full variable domain, rest sourced from reference TRBV5-1 and TRBJ2-1, is KAGVTQTPRYLIKTRGQQVTLSCSPISGHRSVSWYQQTPGQGLQFLFEYFSETQRNKGNFPGRFSGRQFSNSRSEMNVSTLELGDSALYLCASSWESGGWSYNEQFFGPGTRLTVL.

This clone has just one count. The chain carries TRBV4-1 and TRBJ2-3; D unclear. V was trimmed by 1 base and J by 1 base, leaving 3 bases between them. CDR1 and CDR2 (germline): MGHRA, YSYEKL. The CDR3 covers 13 residues. The CDR3 DNA reads as TGCGCCAGCAGCCAAGCCGGCACAGATACGCAGTATTTT. Amino acid sequence: CASSQAGTDTQYF.

This chain links TRBV23-1 with TRBJ2-1, with 8 bases aligning to TRBD2. TRBV23-1 is treated as an ORF (open reading frame) with a function not yet certain. Trimming at V came to 5 bases and at J to 5 bases, leaving 14 bases not matched to a gene. The CDR3 is 17 amino acids. The CDR3 loop reads CASSSLGWCSGNNEQFF. The CDR3 DNA is TGCGCCAGCAGTTCCCTCGGATGGTGTAGCGGGAACAATGAGCAGTTCTTC.

The chain carries TRBV15 and TRBJ2-3; 11 nucleotides match TRBD2. The CDR3 spans 16 residues. V was pared by 0 bases and J by 4 bases, with 3 bases of the junction left unmatched. Germline lookup yields CDR1 LNHNV and CDR2 YYDKDF (reference sequence). CDR3 bases: TGTGCCACCAGCAGAGACGTTAGCGGGGGGGCAGATACGCAGTATTTT. Its protein product is CATSRDVSGGADTQYF. Looking up the rest from reference TRBV15 and TRBJ2-3 gives the full variable domain: DAMVIQNPRYQVTQFGKPVTLSCSQTLNHNVMYWYQQKSSQAPKLLFHYYDKDFNNEADTPDNFQSRRPNTSFCFLDIRSPGLGDTAMYLCATSRDVSGGADTQYFGPGTRLTVL.

J is TRBJ2-7 and V is TRBV9, with D possibly TRBD2 on 5 matching bases. The CDR3 has 16 amino acids. CDR1 SGDLS and CDR2 YYNGEE come from the germline V gene. The V gene lost 4 bases and the J gene lost 2 bases, with 19 bases spanning the gap. CDR3 protein: CASSPREMSLAYEQYF. CDR3 in DNA: TGTGCCAGCAGCCCAAGAGAGATGTCACTAGCCTACGAGCAGTACTTC.

The V gene is TRBV9, the J gene TRBJ2-3; 8 bases map to TRBD2. This CDR3 is built from 17 residues. V was clipped by 3 bases and J by 0 bases; unmatched bases: 9. Germline assignment: CDR1 SGDLS and CDR2 YYNGEE. The CDR3 loop reads CASSGVLAATSTDTQYF. The CDR3 DNA reads TGTGCCAGCAGCGGCGTACTAGCGGCAACTAGCACAGATACGCAGTATTTT.

The chain has TRBV9 and TRBJ1-2; possible D gene TRBD1, 5 bases. CDR3 length: 11 amino acids. Between the trimmed V and J ends, which lost 7 bases and 4 bases, there was a span of 8 bases. The germline gives CDR1 SGDLS, CDR2 YYNGEE. CDR3: CASADSYGYTF. The CDR3 nucleotides read TGTGCCAGCGCAGACAGCTATGGCTACACCTTC. Full variable domain (missing parts from reference TRBV9 and TRBJ1-2): DSGVTQTPKHLITATGQRVTLRCSPRSGDLSVYWYQQSLDQGLQFLIQYYNGEERAKGNILERFSAQQFPDLHSELNLSSLELGDSALYFCASADSYGYTFGSGTRLTVV.

CDR3 amino acids: CASSWGGFKNTEAFF. Written as DNA, the CDR3 is TGTGCCAGTAGTTGGGGAGGGTTCAAGAACACTGAAGCTTTCTTT. The chain links TRBV19 to TRBJ1-1; D unclear. CDR1 and CDR2 (germline): LNHDA, SQIVND (reference sequence). CDR3 size: 15 residues. V shed 5 bases and J shed 1 base, with 14 bases lying between them.

This clone has ten or more counts. The chain is built from TRBV6-4 and TRBJ2-1; TRBD1 is a possible D gene (6 bases). The V end lost 6 bases, the J end lost 9 bases, and 15 bases lay between the germline ends. CDR1 and CDR2 from the germline V gene are MRHNA and SNTAGT. The CDR3 runs to 13 residues. The CDR3 bases are TGTGCCAGCAGCGGGGACAACCACGGTGAGCAGTTCTTC. Protein sequence: CASSGDNHGEQFF.

The chain links TRBV9 to TRBJ2-3, with TRBD1 as a possible D gene (6 bases). From germline, CDR1 is SGDLS and CDR2 YYNGEE. The CDR3 is 19 amino acids. V lost 4 bases, J lost 0 bases, and 24 bases lay in between. For the CDR3, the DNA is TGTGCCAGCAGCCCTACGACAGGCAGTTTAATGGCTAGCACAGATACGCAGTATTTT. This sequence encodes CASSPTTGSLMASTDTQYF.

The chain employs TRBV7-8 and TRBJ2-5; D unresolved. CDR1 is SGHVS, CDR2 FQNEAQ, per germline. This CDR3 region has 14 residues. Trimming pared 1 base from V and 2 bases from J, leaving 8 bases between. The CDR3 spells CASSLGWQQETQYF. In DNA form, the CDR3 reads TGTGCCAGCAGCTTAGGGTGGCAGCAAGAGACCCAGTACTTC.

The rearrangement uses TRBV6-1 and TRBJ1-1; D possibly corresponds to TRBD1 (6 bases). Germline loops: CDR1 MNHNS, CDR2 SASEGT. Trimming stripped 1 base from V and 7 bases from J, with 16 bases between. CDR3 size: 15 residues. The CDR3 is CASSEGGLLRNEAFF. The CDR3 coding sequence is TGTGCCAGCAGTGAAGGGGGGCTGTTAAGGAATGAAGCTTTCTTT.

The sample holds one count of this clone. The genes are TRBV19 and TRBJ2-7; weak D call: TRBD2 (6 bases). Looked up from germline, CDR1 is LNHDA and CDR2 is SQIVND (reference sequence). Trimming left V 7 bases short and J 0 bases short, with 13 bases between. The length of the CDR3 is 14 residues. The CDR3 loop reads CASTNDGSSYEQYF. In DNA, the CDR3 is TGTGCCAGTACCAATGACGGGAGCTCCTACGAGCAGTACTTC.

This chain uses TRBV2 with TRBJ2-1, with TRBD2 matching over 9 bases. CDR1 and CDR2 from the germline V gene are SNHLY and FYNNEI. The CDR3 contains 15 residues. Trimming removed 5 bases from V and 6 bases from J; junction bases left unmatched: 8. CDR3 nucleotide sequence: TGTGCCAGCAGTCACTCTAGCGGGGATATCAATGAGCAGTTCTTC. It encodes CASSHSSGDINEQFF.

The chain couples TRBV15 to TRBJ1-1; 8 bases line up with TRBD1. Trimming removed 1 base from V and 4 bases from J; junction bases left unmatched: 8. CDR3 length: 16 amino acids. Germline values: CDR1 LNHNV, CDR2 YYDKDF (reference sequence). The CDR3 bases are TGTGCCACCAGCAGAGGCAGGGGGCCTTCCTTCACTGAAGCTTTCTTT. This gives the protein CATSRGRGPSFTEAFF.

The chain links TRBV5-5 to TRBJ2-7; 7 bases agree with TRBD2. Germline V gene data show CDR1 as SGHKS and CDR2 as YYEKEE (reference sequence). The V gene end was trimmed by 7 bases and the J gene end by 5 bases; junction bases not matched to a gene: 12. This CDR3 region has 14 residues. CDR3 nucleotide sequence: TGTGCCAGCGGACTCATCCTAGCGGTCCACGAGCAGTACTTC. Protein: CASGLILAVHEQYF.

The chain is built from TRBV9 and TRBJ2-3; 8 nucleotides agree with TRBD2. CDR1 and CDR2 (germline): SGDLS, YYNGEE. With 1 base clipped from V and 5 bases from J, the junction kept 9 bases outside the gene matches. The CDR3 consists of 16 residues. CDR3 sequence: CASSVSDGGAGDTQYF. The CDR3 DNA is TGTGCCAGCAGCGTAAGTGACGGGGGGGCCGGAGATACGCAGTATTTT.